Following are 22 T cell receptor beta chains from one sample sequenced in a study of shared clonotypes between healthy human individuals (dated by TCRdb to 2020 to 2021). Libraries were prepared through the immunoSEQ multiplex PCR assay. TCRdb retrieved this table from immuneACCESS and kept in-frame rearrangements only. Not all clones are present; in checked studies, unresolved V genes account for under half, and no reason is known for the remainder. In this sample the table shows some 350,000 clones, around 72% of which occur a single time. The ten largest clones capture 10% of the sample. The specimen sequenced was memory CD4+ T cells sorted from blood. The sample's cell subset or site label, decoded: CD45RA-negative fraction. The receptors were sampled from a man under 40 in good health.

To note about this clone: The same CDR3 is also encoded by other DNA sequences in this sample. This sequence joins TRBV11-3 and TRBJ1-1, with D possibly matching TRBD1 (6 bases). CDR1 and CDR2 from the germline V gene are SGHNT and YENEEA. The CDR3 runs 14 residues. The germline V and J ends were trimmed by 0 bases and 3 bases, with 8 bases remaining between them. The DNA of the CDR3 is TGTGCCAGCAGCTTAGAGGGGGCAGACACTGAAGCTTTCTTT. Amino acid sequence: CASSLEGADTEAFF.

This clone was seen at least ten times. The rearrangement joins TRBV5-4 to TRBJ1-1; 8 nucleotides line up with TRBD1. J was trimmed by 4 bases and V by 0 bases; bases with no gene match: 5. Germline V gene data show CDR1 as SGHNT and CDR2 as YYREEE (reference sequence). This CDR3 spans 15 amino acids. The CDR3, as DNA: TGTGCCAGCAGCTTGGTCCAGGGGGCCGGCACTGAAGCTTTCTTT. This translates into CASSLVQGAGTEAFF.

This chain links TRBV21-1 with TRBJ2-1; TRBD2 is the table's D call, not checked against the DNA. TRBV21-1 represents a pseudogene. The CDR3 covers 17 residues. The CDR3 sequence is CASSKRSPRMVYNEQFF. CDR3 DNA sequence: TGTGCCAGCAGCAAACGGTCCCCGCGTATGGTCTACAATGAGCAGTTCTTC.

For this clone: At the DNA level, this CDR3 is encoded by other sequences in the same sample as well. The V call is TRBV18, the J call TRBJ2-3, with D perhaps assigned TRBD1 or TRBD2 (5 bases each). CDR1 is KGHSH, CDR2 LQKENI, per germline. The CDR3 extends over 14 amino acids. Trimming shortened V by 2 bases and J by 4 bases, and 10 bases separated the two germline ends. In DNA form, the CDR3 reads TGTGCCAGCTCACCAGGGGGAAGTGCAGATACGCAGTATTTT. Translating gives CASSPGGSADTQYF. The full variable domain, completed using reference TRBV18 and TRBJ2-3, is NAGVMQNPRHLVRRRGQEARLRCSPMKGHSHVYWYRQLPEEGLKFMVYLQKENIIDESGMPKERFSAEFPKEGPSILRIQQVVRGDSAAYFCASSPGGSADTQYFGPGTRLTVL.

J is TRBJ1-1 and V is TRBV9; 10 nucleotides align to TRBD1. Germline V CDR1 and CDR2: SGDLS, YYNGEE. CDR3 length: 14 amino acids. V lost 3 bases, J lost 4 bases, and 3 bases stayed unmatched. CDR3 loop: CASSGGQGGTEAFF. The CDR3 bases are TGTGCCAGCAGCGGCGGACAGGGGGGCACTGAAGCTTTCTTT.

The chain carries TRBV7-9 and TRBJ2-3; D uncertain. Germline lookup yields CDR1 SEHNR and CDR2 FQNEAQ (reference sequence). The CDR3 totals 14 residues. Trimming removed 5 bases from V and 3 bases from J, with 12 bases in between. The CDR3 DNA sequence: TGTGCCAGCAGCCGGATCCCTGGGACAGATACGCAGTATTTT. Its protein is CASSRIPGTDTQYF.

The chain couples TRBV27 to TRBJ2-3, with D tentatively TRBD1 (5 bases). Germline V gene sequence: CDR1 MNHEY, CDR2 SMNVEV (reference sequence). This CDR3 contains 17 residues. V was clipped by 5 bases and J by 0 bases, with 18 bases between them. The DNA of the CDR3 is TGTGCCAGCAGTAACATCAGGGTGCTAACCAGCACAGATACGCAGTATTTT. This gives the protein CASSNIRVLTSTDTQYF.

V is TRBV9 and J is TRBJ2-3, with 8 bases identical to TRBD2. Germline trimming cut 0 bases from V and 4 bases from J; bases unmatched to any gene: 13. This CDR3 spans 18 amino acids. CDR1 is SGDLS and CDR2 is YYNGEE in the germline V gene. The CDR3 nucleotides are TGTGCCAGCAGCGTAGTTGCGGGAGGCCCATTTGACCCAGATACGCAGTATTTT. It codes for CASSVVAGGPFDPDTQYF. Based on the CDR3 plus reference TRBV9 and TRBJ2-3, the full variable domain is DSGVTQTPKHLITATGQRVTLRCSPRSGDLSVYWYQQSLDQGLQFLIQYYNGEERAKGNILERFSAQQFPDLHSELNLSSLELGDSALYFCASSVVAGGPFDPDTQYFGPGTRLTVL.

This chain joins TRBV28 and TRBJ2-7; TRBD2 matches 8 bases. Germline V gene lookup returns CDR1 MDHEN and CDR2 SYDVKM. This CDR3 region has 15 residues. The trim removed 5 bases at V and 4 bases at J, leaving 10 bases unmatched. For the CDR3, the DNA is TGTGCCAGCAGTACAGGCGGGAGGCTGAGTTACGAGCAGTACTTC. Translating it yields CASSTGGRLSYEQYF.

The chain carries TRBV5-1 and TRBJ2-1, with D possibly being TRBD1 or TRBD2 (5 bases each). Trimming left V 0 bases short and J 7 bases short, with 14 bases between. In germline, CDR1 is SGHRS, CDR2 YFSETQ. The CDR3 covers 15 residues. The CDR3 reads CASSLGVGGNNEQFF. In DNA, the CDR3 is TGCGCCAGCAGCTTGGGGGTTGGGGGAAATAATGAGCAGTTCTTC.

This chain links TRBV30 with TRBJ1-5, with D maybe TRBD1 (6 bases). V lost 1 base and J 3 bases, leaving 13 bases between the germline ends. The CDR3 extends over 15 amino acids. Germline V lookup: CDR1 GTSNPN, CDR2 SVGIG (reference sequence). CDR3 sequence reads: CAWSARGQINQPQHF. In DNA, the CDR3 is TGTGCCTGGAGTGCACGGGGGCAGATCAATCAGCCCCAGCATTTT.

Written as DNA, the CDR3 is TGTGCCAGCAGCTTACCCCAGGGGGCACCCTACAATGAGCAGTTCTTC. This sequence encodes CASSLPQGAPYNEQFF. The chain uses TRBV13 and TRBJ2-1, with 8 bases identical to TRBD1. The CDR3 length is 16 residues. Germline CDR1 reads PRHDT; CDR2 reads FYEKMQ (reference sequence). V trimming: 2 bases; J trimming: 2 bases; junction bases outside the gene matches: 5.

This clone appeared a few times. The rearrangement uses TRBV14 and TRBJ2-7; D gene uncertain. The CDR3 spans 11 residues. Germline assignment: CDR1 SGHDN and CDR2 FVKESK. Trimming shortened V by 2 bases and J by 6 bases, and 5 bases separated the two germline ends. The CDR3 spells CASSQLREQYF. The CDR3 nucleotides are TGTGCCAGCAGCCAACTCCGCGAGCAGTACTTC.

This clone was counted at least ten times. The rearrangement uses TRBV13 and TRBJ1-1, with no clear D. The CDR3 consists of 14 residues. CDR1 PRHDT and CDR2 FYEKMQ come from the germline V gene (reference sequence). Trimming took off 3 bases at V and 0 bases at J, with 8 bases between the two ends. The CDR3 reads CASSLGNLNTEAFF. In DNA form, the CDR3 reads TGTGCCAGCAGCTTGGGCAATCTGAACACTGAAGCTTTCTTT.

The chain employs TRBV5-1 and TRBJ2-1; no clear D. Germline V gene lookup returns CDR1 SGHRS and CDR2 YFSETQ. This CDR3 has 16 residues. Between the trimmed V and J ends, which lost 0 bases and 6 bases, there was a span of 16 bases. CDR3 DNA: TGCGCCAGCAGCTTGGCCAGGCAGGTACGTTCCAATGAGCAGTTCTTC. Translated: CASSLARQVRSNEQFF.

CDR3 DNA: TGCAGCGTTGCACAGGTATCTGGAAACACCATATATTTT. It encodes CSVAQVSGNTIYF. The chain links TRBV29-1 to TRBJ1-3, with D possibly matching TRBD1 (5 bases). The CDR3 covers 13 residues. Deletions cut 4 bases from V and 1 base from J, with 8 bases between. CDR1 is SQVTM and CDR2 is ANQGSEA in the germline V gene.

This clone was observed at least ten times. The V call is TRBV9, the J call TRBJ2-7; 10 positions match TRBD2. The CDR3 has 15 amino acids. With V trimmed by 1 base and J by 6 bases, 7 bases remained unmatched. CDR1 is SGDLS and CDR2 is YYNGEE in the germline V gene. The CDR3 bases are TGTGCCAGCAGCGTAAGTGCTAGCGGGAGTTCCGAGCAGTACTTC. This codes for CASSVSASGSSEQYF.

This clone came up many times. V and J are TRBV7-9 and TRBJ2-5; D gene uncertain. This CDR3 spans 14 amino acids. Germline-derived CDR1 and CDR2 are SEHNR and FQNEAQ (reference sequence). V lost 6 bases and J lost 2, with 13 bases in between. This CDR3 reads CASRLPGPQETQYF. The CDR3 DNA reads TGTGCCAGCAGGCTACCCGGGCCTCAAGAGACCCAGTACTTC.

The CDR3 loop is CASSDYTNQPQHF. The CDR3 coding sequence is TGTGCCAGCAGTGACTATACTAACCAGCCCCAGCATTTT. The chain links TRBV2 to TRBJ1-5; D unclear. CDR1 is SNHLY, CDR2 FYNNEI, per germline. V lost 3 bases to trimming and J lost 7 bases, with 10 bases between them. The CDR3 runs 13 residues. Variable domain in full (rest from reference TRBV2 and TRBJ1-5): EPEVTQTPSHQVTQMGQEVILRCVPISNHLYFYWYRQILGQKVEFLVSFYNNEISEKSEIFDDQFSVERPDGSNFTLKIRSTKLEDSAMYFCASSDYTNQPQHFGDGTRLSIL.

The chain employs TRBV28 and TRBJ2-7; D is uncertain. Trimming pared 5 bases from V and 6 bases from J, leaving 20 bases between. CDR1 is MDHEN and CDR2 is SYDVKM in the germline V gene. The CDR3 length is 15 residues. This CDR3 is CASSPSNGPLSEQYF. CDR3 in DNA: TGTGCCAGCAGTCCATCAAACGGACCCCTCTCCGAGCAGTACTTC. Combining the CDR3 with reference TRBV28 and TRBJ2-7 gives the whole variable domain DVKVTQSSRYLVKRTGEKVFLECVQDMDHENMFWYRQDPGLGLRLIYFSYDVKMKEKGDIPEGYSVSREKKERFSLILESASTNQTSMYLCASSPSNGPLSEQYFGPGTRLTVT.

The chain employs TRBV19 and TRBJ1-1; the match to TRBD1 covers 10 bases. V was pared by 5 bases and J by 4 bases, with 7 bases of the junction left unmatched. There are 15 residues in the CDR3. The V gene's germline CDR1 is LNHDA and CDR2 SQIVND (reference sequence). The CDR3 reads CASSPGTGVVTEAFF. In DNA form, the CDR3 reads TGTGCCAGTAGTCCCGGGACAGGGGTTGTCACTGAAGCTTTCTTT.

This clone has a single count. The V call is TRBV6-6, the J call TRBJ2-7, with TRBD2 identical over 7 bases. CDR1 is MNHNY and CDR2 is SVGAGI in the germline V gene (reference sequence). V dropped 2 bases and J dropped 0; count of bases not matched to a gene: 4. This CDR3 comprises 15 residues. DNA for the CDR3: TGTGCCAGCAGTTACGGGACTAACCCCTCCTACGAGCAGTACTTC. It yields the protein CASSYGTNPSYEQYF.